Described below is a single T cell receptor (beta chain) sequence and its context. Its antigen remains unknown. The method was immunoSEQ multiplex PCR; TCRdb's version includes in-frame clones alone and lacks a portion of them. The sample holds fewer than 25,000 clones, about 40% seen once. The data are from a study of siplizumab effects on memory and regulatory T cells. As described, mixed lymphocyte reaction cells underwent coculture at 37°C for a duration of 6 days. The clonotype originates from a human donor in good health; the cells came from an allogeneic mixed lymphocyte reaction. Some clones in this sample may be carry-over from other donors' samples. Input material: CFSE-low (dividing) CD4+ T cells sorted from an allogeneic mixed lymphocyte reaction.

The CDR3 sequence is CASSAALYNSPLHF. CDR3 sequence (DNA): TGTGCCAGTTCCGCAGCTCTCTATAATTCACCCCTCCACTTT. The rearrangement joins TRBV7-9 to TRBJ1-6, with unresolved D. The CDR3 consists of 14 residues. V lost 9 bases and J 3 bases, leaving 12 bases between the germline ends. Germline CDR1 SEHNR, CDR2 FQNEAQ (reference sequence).